This T cell receptor beta chain emerged from a study of cytomegalovirus exposure and HLA in healthy donors. On the study more broadly: A later analysis reported the approximately 120 validation repertoires used the same platform as the approximately 700 first-cohort repertoires. Notes on the study in general: The classifier, whose performance was assessed in both the original and validation cohorts, reportedly diagnosed cytomegalovirus status with high specificity and sensitivity. Three chains linked to CMV were shown in vitro to be specific for CMV antigens. Subsequent analysis revealed that first-cohort TCR clusters tended to co-occur in the 130 or so validation repertoires.

With respect to this clone: Antigen: not known.

Generated by immunoSEQ multiplex PCR, the TCRdb table keeps only in-frame clones and is missing some. The sample consists of approximately 260,000 clones, 70% to 90% of them appearing once. Trimming cost V 1 base and J 5 bases, with 8 bases left between them. The germline V gene encodes CDR1 SEHNR and CDR2 FQNEAQ (reference sequence). This CDR3 is built from 13 residues. The sequence was collected from a woman younger than 45 in good health and CMV-seropositive. The sequencing sample was made of PBMCs. V gene TRBV7-9 combines with J gene TRBJ1-2; no clear D. CDR3 nucleotides: TGTGCCAGCAGCTTAGACGAGCTTTATGGCTACACCTTC. Residues: CASSLDELYGYTF.